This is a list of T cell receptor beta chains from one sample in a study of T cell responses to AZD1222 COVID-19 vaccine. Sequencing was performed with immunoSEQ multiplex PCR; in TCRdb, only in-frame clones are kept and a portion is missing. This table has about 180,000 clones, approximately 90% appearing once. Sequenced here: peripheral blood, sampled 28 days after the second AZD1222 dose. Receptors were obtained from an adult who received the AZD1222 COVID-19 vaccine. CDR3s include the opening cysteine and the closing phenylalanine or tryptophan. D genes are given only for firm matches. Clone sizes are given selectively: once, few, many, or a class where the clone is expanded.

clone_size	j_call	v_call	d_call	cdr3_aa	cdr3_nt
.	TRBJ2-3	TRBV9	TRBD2	CASSVRIAGGGDTQYF	TGTGCCAGCAGCGTAAGAATAGCGGGAGGGGGAGATACGCAGTATTTT
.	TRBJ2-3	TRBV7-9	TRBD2	CASSGGTSGYTDTQYF	TGTGCCAGCAGCGGAGGGACTAGCGGGTACACAGATACGCAGTATTTT
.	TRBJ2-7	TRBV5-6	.	CASTFRGSAAYEQYF	TGTGCCAGCACCTTTCGCGGTAGCGCGGCCTACGAGCAGTACTTC
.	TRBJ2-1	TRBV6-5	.	CASKRSNVHNEQFF	TGTGCCAGCAAACGTTCCAACGTACACAATGAGCAGTTCTTC
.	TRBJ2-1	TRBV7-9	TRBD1	CASSLTGGASNEQFF	TGTGCCAGCAGCCTGACAGGGGGCGCTTCGAATGAGCAGTTCTTC
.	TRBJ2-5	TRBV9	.	CASSTRQAPYQETQYF	TGTGCCAGCAGCACCCGACAGGCACCGTACCAAGAGACCCAGTACTTC
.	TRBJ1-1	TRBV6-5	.	CASSYSGLGNTEAFF	TGTGCCAGCAGTTACTCAGGGTTAGGGAACACTGAAGCTTTCTTT
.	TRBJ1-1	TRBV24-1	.	CATSDFNTEAFF	TGTGCCACCAGTGATTTTAACACTGAAGCTTTCTTT
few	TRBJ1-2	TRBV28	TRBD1	CASSGTGLYGYTF	TGTGCCAGCAGTGGGACAGGGCTGTATGGCTACACCTTC
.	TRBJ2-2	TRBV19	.	CASSMVRVTGELFF	TGTGCCAGTAGTATGGTCAGGGTCACCGGGGAGCTGTTTTTT
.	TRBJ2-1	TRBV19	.	CASPSSRGSYNEQFF	TGTGCCAGCCCCTCGTCGCGCGGCTCCTACAATGAGCAGTTCTTC
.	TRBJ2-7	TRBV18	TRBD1	CASSPRQGIFWEQYF	TGTGCCAGCTCCCCGAGACAGGGAATATTCTGGGAGCAGTACTTC
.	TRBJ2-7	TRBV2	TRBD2	CASSELSSGSYEQYF	TGTGCCAGCAGTGAATTGTCTAGCGGGAGCTACGAGCAGTACTTC
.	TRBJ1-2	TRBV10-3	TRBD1	CAISPGTGKSGYTF	TGTGCCATCAGCCCGGGGACAGGGAAAAGTGGCTACACCTTC
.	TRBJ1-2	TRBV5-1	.	CASSLGGAGANYGYTF	TGCGCCAGCAGCCTAGGCGGGGCAGGGGCTAACTATGGCTACACCTTC
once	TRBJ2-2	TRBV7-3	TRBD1	CASSTRQGTNTGELFF	TGTGCCAGCAGCACTCGACAGGGGACGAACACCGGGGAGCTGTTTTTT
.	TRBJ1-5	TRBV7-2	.	CASSLAGGGNQPQHF	TGTGCCAGCAGCTTAGCAGGGGGAGGCAATCAGCCCCAGCATTTT
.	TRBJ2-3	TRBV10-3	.	CAISGPPGDTTDTQYF	TGTGCCATCAGTGGACCGCCGGGGGACACCACAGATACGCAGTATTTT
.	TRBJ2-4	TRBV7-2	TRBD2	CASSLAGLAGGNGKNIQYF	TGTGCCAGCAGCTTAGCGGGACTAGCGGGAGGGAATGGGAAAAACATTCAGTACTTC
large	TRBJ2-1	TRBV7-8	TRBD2	CASSNRPGLGGSNEQFF	TGTGCCAGCAGTAACCGACCGGGACTAGGGGGGAGCAATGAGCAGTTCTTC
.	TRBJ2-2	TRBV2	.	CASTGEGGTGELFF	TGTGCCAGCACTGGGGAAGGGGGGACCGGGGAGCTGTTTTTT
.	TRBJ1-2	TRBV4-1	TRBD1	CASSQDRDRGYGYTF	TGCGCCAGCAGCCAAGATCGGGACAGGGGCTATGGCTACACCTTC